This T cell receptor (beta chain) is from a study of T-cell reconstitution after alpha-beta-depleted transplantation in children. Preparation of the TCRbeta library involved a method that used unique molecular identifiers. In TCRdb, the PCR reads were re-called with MiXCR into one record per CDR3 protein. The sample carries almost 500,000 distinct CDR3 sequences, about 12% recorded once. CDR1 and CDR2 from the germline V gene are MNHNS and SASEGT. The CDR3 spans 13 residues. The ends were cut back, 4 bases at V and 0 bases at J, with 7 bases in the middle. This clonotype was counted ten times or more.

The sequence came from a human donor who donated a stem cell graft to a child with combined immunodeficiency. The specimen was PBMCs from the stem cell graft donor, collected from the stem cell graft. This chain links TRBV6-1 with TRBJ2-7; D possibly corresponds to TRBD1 (5 bases). The CDR3 DNA follows: TGTGCCAGCAGTGTGACAGCCTCCTACGAGCAGTACTTC. Translation: CASSVTASYEQYF.